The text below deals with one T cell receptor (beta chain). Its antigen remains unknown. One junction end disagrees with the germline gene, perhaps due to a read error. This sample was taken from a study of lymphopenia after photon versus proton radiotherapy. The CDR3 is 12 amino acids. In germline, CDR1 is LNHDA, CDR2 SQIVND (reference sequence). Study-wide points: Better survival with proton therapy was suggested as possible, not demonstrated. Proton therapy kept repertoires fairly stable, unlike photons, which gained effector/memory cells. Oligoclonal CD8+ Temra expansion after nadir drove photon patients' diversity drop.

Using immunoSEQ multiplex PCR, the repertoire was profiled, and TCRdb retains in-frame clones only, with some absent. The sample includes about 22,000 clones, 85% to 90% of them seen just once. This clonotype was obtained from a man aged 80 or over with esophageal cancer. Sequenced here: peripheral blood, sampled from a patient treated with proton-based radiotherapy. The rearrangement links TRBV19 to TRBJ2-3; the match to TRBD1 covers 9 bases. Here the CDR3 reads CASSNLDRGWDF. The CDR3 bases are TGTGCCAGTAGTAACCTTGACAGGGGGTGGGATTTT.